The next 25 T cell receptor beta chains were all read from a single sample in a study of blood T cell repertoires in COVID-19. Clones were read by immunoSEQ multiplex PCR, and TCRdb kept only the in-frame ones, dropping some. The profile shows about 300,000 clones, approximately 90% of them singletons. Sequenced: peripheral blood. Receptor source: a man aged 35 to 55 with acute or convalescent COVID-19.

The rearrangement uses TRBV13 and TRBJ2-1, with 7 bases aligning to TRBD2. V was clipped by 5 bases and J by 2 bases; unmatched bases: 9. The CDR3 spans 16 residues. Germline V gene sequence: CDR1 PRHDT, CDR2 FYEKMQ (reference sequence). The CDR3 DNA is TGTGCCAGCAGCCCCCGAATTAGCGGGCCCTACAATGAGCAGTTCTTC. The encoded protein is CASSPRISGPYNEQFF.

A single count supports this clone. The rearrangement uses TRBV6-5 and TRBJ2-2, with D possibly matching TRBD2 (5 bases). The germline V gene has CDR1 MNHEY and CDR2 SVGAGI. V was clipped by 4 bases and J by 6 bases, with 9 bases between them. This CDR3 region has 13 residues. The CDR3 bases are TGTGCCAGCAGTTTTCAGAGGGCCGGGGAGCTGTTTTTT. It is translated as CASSFQRAGELFF.

The chain joins TRBV12-3 or TRBV12-4 to TRBJ1-2; D ambiguous. The CDR3 sequence is 12 residues long. Trimming stripped 5 bases from V and 3 bases from J, with 7 bases between. The CDR3 here is CASSATDYGYTF. In DNA form, the CDR3 reads TGTGCCAGCAGTGCTACAGACTATGGCTACACCTTC.

The gene calls are TRBV5-6 and TRBJ2-2, with no clear D. The CDR3 is 12 amino acids. V gave up 2 bases and J gave up 8 bases, with 7 bases separating them. Germline CDR1 and CDR2: SGHDT and YYEEEE. The CDR3 loop is CASSFSEGELFF. The DNA of the CDR3 is TGTGCCAGCAGCTTCTCAGAAGGGGAGCTGTTTTTT. Supplemented by reference TRBV5-6 and TRBJ2-2, the full variable domain reads DAGVTQSPTHLIKTRGQQVTLRCSPKSGHDTVSWYQQALGQGPQFIFQYYEEEERQRGNFPDRFSGHQFPNYSSELNVNALLLGDSALYLCASSFSEGELFFGEGSRLTVL.

This sequence joins TRBV5-5 and TRBJ1-5; possibly TRBD1 for D (6 bases). There are 14 residues in the CDR3. The V gene lost 5 bases and the J gene lost 6 bases, with 15 bases spanning the gap. Germline values: CDR1 SGHKS, CDR2 YYEKEE (reference sequence). In DNA form, the CDR3 reads TGTGCCAGCAGTTGGGGGCAGGGCGGTCAGCCCCAGCATTTT. Its protein product is CASSWGQGGQPQHF. The full variable domain, its missing parts supplied by reference TRBV5-5 and TRBJ1-5, is DAGVTQSPTHLIKTRGQQVTLRCSPISGHKSVSWYQQVLGQGPQFIFQYYEKEERGRGNFPDRFSARQFPNYSSELNVNALLLGDSALYLCASSWGQGGQPQHFGDGTRLSIL.

J is TRBJ1-2 and V is TRBV5-1; 7 bases align to TRBD1. From germline, CDR1 is SGHRS and CDR2 YFSETQ. The CDR3 has 15 amino acids. Trimming took 4 bases from V and 4 from J; bases not matched to a gene: 10. The CDR3 DNA reads TGCGCCAGCAGCCGGGACAGCTTCTTACCCTATGGCTACACCTTC. Its translation is CASSRDSFLPYGYTF.

The chain combines TRBV6-4 with TRBJ1-6, with 8 nucleotides matching TRBD1. CDR3 length equals 14 residues. Germline values: CDR1 MRHNA, CDR2 SNTAGT. The trim removed 9 bases at V and 12 bases at J, leaving 13 bases unmatched. Here the CDR3 reads CASGLSQGVGPLHF. CDR3 DNA: TGTGCCAGTGGTCTTTCACAGGGGGTCGGACCCCTCCACTTT.

The DNA of the CDR3 is TGTGCCAGCAGCCCCCGGACAGGGGGTAATTCACCCCTCCACTTT. As protein: CASSPRTGGNSPLHF. This rearrangement joins TRBV5-6 to TRBJ1-6, with TRBD1 matching over 10 bases. The CDR3 runs to 15 residues. Germline loops: CDR1 SGHDT, CDR2 YYEEEE. Trimming removed 4 bases from V and 6 bases from J; junction bases left unmatched: 4.

This clone was detected only a few times. The same CDR3 is also encoded by other DNA sequences in this sample. The V gene is TRBV5-1, the J gene TRBJ1-3; 7 positions agree with TRBD1. This CDR3 region has 14 residues. V shed 4 bases, J shed 3 bases, and the junction held 4 bases outside the gene matches. Looked up from germline, CDR1 is SGHRS and CDR2 is YFSETQ. CDR3 sequence: CASSLGTVGNTIYF. CDR3 sequence (DNA): TGCGCCAGCAGCCTAGGGACAGTTGGAAACACCATATATTTT.

This sequence joins TRBV6-6 and TRBJ1-5, with 8 bases that match TRBD1. V trimming: 7 bases; J trimming: 7 bases; junction bases outside the gene matches: 9. CDR1 is MNHNY, CDR2 SVGAGI, per germline (reference sequence). The CDR3 runs 14 residues. The CDR3 nucleotides read TGTGCCAGCACTCAACGCGGGGACAGGCAGCCCCAGCATTTT. Amino acids: CASTQRGDRQPQHF.

The chain carries TRBV6-6 and TRBJ2-7; TRBD1 is a possible D gene (6 bases). CDR3 length equals 16 residues. V was clipped by 6 bases and J by 3 bases, with 21 bases between them. CDR1 and CDR2 (germline): MNHNY, SVGAGI (reference sequence). The DNA for the CDR3 is TGTGCCAGCAGAGATTTTGGGGGCAGGGCCCTCTACGAGCAGTACTTC. It yields the protein CASRDFGGRALYEQYF.

CDR3 sequence reads: CASSLEGDRKLFF. The DNA for the CDR3 is TGTGCCAGCAGCTTAGAAGGGGATCGAAAACTGTTTTTT. The V gene is TRBV7-9, the J gene TRBJ1-4; D possibly corresponds to TRBD1 (5 bases). Germline values: CDR1 SEHNR, CDR2 FQNEAQ (reference sequence). V was pared by 1 base and J by 10 bases, with 10 bases between. CDR3 length equals 13 residues.

This clone was seen a few times. This specimen includes other DNA sequences encoding the same CDR3. The chain joins TRBV5-4 to TRBJ1-1; D unresolved. Trimming removed 0 bases from V and 0 bases from J, with 3 bases in between. The CDR3 length is 13 residues. The germline V gene has CDR1 SGHNT and CDR2 YYREEE (reference sequence). CDR3 protein: CASSLALNTEAFF. The CDR3 DNA sequence: TGTGCCAGCAGCTTGGCTTTGAACACTGAAGCTTTCTTT.

As concerns this clone: The identical CDR3 is also encoded by other nucleotide sequences in the sample. This sequence joins TRBV10-3 and TRBJ1-2; no clear D gene. With 2 bases removed from V and 4 bases from J, the gap between germline ends came to 5 bases. This CDR3 region has 12 residues. Germline V gene sequence: CDR1 ENHRY, CDR2 SYGVKD. The chain's CDR3 is CAISEGSYGYTF. The CDR3 DNA sequence: TGTGCCATCAGTGAGGGCAGCTATGGCTACACCTTC.

The rearrangement links TRBV5-1 to TRBJ2-7; 8 bases fit TRBD1. Germline values: CDR1 SGHRS, CDR2 YFSETQ. The trim removed 1 base at V and 4 bases at J, leaving 7 bases unmatched. This CDR3 contains 15 residues. Written as DNA, the CDR3 is TGCGCCAGCAGCTTGAAGGGACAGGCTTTTTACGAGCAGTACTTC. It is translated as CASSLKGQAFYEQYF. The complete variable domain, with remaining parts taken from reference TRBV5-1 and TRBJ2-7, reads KAGVTQTPRYLIKTRGQQVTLSCSPISGHRSVSWYQQTPGQGLQFLFEYFSETQRNKGNFPGRFSGRQFSNSRSEMNVSTLELGDSALYLCASSLKGQAFYEQYFGPGTRLTVT.

The chain couples TRBV21-1 to TRBJ2-2; the table's D call, TRBD1, was not checked against the DNA. TRBV21-1 is tagged as a pseudogene. CDR3 length: 14 residues. In nucleotides, the CDR3 is TGTGCCAGCAGCAAAGTGGCAGGGGGCGAGGAGCTGTTTTTT. Its translation: CASSKVAGGEELFF.

The chain combines TRBV9 with TRBJ2-3; no definite D call. This CDR3 has 12 amino acids. V was clipped by 4 bases and J by 4 bases, with 7 bases between them. Germline V CDR1 and CDR2: SGDLS, YYNGEE. CDR3 residues: CASSPNSDTQYF. CDR3 DNA: TGTGCCAGCAGCCCTAACTCAGATACGCAGTATTTT.

Regarding this clone: In the same sample, other DNA sequences code for this CDR3. The chain has TRBV10-3 and TRBJ1-5, with D hard to call. V was shortened by 2 bases and J by 5 bases, with 4 bases between the two germline ends. Germline lookup yields CDR1 ENHRY and CDR2 SYGVKD. CDR3 length: 12 amino acids. The CDR3 here is CAISETDQPQHF. As DNA, the CDR3 is TGTGCCATCAGTGAGACTGATCAGCCCCAGCATTTT.

This sequence joins TRBV5-1 and TRBJ1-3, with 7 bases fitting TRBD1. V lost 4 bases to trimming and J lost 4 bases; unmatched junction nucleotides: 8. The germline CDR1 and CDR2 sequences are SGHRS and YFSETQ. The CDR3 has 15 residues. CDR3 in amino acids: CASSMSTGEGNTIYF. CDR3 sequence (DNA): TGCGCCAGCAGCATGAGCACAGGGGAGGGAAACACCATATATTTT.

V is TRBV30 and J is TRBJ2-1, with unresolved D. The CDR3 has 13 residues. The germline V gene encodes CDR1 GTSNPN and CDR2 SVGIG (reference sequence). V lost 1 base, J lost 3 bases, and 7 bases lay in between. CDR3 DNA: TGTGCCTGGAGTGAACACGTCTACAATGAGCAGTTCTTC. It specifies CAWSEHVYNEQFF.

The chain combines TRBV28 with TRBJ1-5; 10 nucleotides agree with TRBD1. Looked up from germline, CDR1 is MDHEN and CDR2 is SYDVKM. Trimming cost V 2 bases and J 7 bases; bases outside gene matches: 5. CDR3 size: 15 residues. CDR3 sequence (DNA): TGTGCCAGCAGTTTAAGACAGGGGGCTAAGCAGCCCCAGCATTTT. Translated: CASSLRQGAKQPQHF.

In its sample, this clone was seen a few times. This CDR3 is also generated by other DNA sequences in the sample. The rearrangement links TRBV18 to TRBJ2-3; TRBD1 is a possible D gene (6 bases). V was shortened by 3 bases and J by 4 bases, with 8 bases between the two germline ends. The CDR3 extends over 13 amino acids. Germline V lookup: CDR1 KGHSH, CDR2 LQKENI. For the CDR3, the DNA is TGTGCCAGCTCACCGGGACAAGCAGATACGCAGTATTTT. Its translation is CASSPGQADTQYF.

The CDR3 DNA follows: TGCGCCAGCAGCTTCACAGGAATGCATCTGAACACTGAAGCTTTCTTT. As protein: CASSFTGMHLNTEAFF. The rearrangement uses TRBV5-1 and TRBJ1-1; tentative D call: TRBD1 (5 bases). From germline, CDR1 is SGHRS and CDR2 YFSETQ. CDR3 length: 16 residues. With 2 bases removed from V and 0 bases from J, the gap between germline ends came to 14 bases.

The rearrangement joins TRBV2 to TRBJ1-4; D unclear. V lost 7 bases and J 7 bases, leaving 7 bases between the germline ends. CDR3 length equals 11 residues. The V gene's germline CDR1 is SNHLY and CDR2 FYNNEI. CDR3 coding DNA: TGTGCCAGCAAGCCCGGTGAAAAACTGTTTTTT. It translates to CASKPGEKLFF.

This chain links TRBV10-3 with TRBJ1-2, with TRBD1 as a possible D gene (6 bases). CDR1 ENHRY and CDR2 SYGVKD come from the germline V gene. The CDR3 has 15 amino acids. V shed 2 bases and J shed 4 bases, with 14 bases lying between them. CDR3: CAISENRDITYGYTF. The CDR3 DNA follows: TGTGCCATCAGTGAGAACAGGGACATCACCTATGGCTACACCTTC.